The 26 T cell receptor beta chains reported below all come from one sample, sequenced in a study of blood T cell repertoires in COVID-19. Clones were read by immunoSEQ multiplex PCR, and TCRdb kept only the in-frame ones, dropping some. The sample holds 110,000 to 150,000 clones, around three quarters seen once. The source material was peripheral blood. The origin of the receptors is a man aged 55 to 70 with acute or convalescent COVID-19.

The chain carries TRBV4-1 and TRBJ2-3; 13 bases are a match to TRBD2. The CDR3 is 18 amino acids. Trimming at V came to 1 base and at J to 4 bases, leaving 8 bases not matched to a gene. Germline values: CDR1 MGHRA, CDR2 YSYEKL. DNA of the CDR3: TGCGCCAGCAGCCAAGGTGGACTAGCGGGAGTGAGGGCAGATACGCAGTATTTT. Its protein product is CASSQGGLAGVRADTQYF.

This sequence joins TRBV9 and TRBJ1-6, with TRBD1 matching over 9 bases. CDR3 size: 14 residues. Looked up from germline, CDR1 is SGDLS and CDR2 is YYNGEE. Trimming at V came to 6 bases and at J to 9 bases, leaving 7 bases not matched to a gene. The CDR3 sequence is CASTPGQGVSPLHF. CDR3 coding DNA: TGTGCCAGCACCCCGGGACAGGGTGTTTCACCCCTCCACTTT. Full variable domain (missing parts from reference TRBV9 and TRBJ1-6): DSGVTQTPKHLITATGQRVTLRCSPRSGDLSVYWYQQSLDQGLQFLIQYYNGEERAKGNILERFSAQQFPDLHSELNLSSLELGDSALYFCASTPGQGVSPLHFGNGTRLTVT.

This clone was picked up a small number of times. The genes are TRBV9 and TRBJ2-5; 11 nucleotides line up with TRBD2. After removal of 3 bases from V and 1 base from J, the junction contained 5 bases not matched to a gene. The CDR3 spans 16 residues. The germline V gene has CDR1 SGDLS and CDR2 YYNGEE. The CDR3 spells CASSEGTSGTQETQYF. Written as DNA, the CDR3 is TGTGCCAGCAGCGAGGGGACTAGCGGCACCCAAGAGACCCAGTACTTC.

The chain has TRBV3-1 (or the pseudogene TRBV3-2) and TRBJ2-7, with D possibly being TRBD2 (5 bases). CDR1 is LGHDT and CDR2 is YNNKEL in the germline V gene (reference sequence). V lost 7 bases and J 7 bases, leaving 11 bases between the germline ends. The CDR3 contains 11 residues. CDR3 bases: TGTGCCAGCACCGGCACGGGGGAGCAGTACTTC. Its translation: CASTGTGEQYF.

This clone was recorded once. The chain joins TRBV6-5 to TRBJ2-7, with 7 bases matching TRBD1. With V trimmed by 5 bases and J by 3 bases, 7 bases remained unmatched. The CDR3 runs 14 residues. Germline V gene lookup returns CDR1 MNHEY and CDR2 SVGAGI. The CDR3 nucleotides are TGTGCCAGCAGTCGGACAGGCTCGGACTACGAGCAGTACTTC. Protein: CASSRTGSDYEQYF.

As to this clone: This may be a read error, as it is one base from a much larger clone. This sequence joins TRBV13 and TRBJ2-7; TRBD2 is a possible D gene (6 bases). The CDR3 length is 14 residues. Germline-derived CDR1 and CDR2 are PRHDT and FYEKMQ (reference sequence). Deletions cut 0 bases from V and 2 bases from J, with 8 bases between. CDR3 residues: CASSLGGGTYEQYF. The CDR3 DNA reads TGTGCCAGCAGCTTAGGTGGGGGGACCTACGAGCAGTACTTC.

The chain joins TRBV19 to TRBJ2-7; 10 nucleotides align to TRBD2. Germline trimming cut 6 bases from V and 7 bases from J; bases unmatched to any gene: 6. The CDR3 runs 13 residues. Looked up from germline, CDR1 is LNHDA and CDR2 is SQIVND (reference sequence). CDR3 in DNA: TGTGCCAGTAGCTCGGGACTAGCGTGGGAGCAGTACTTC. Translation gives CASSSGLAWEQYF.

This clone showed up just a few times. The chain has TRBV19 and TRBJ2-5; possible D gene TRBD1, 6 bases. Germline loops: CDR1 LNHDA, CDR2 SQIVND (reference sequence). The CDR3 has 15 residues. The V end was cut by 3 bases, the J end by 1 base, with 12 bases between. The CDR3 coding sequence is TGTGCCAGTAGTATTACAGGGCCGGGCCAAGAGACCCAGTACTTC. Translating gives CASSITGPGQETQYF.

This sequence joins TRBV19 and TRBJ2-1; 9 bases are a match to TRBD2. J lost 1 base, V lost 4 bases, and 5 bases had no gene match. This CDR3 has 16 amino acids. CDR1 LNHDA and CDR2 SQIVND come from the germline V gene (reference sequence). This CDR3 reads CASSKRGGVSYNEQFF. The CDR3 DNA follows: TGTGCCAGTAGTAAGCGCGGGGGGGTTTCCTACAATGAGCAGTTCTTC. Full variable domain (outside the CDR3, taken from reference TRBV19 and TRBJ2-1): DGGITQSPKYLFRKEGQNVTLSCEQNLNHDAMYWYRQDPGQGLRLIYYSQIVNDFQKGDIAEGYSVSREKKESFPLTVTSAQKNPTAFYLCASSKRGGVSYNEQFFGPGTRLTVL.

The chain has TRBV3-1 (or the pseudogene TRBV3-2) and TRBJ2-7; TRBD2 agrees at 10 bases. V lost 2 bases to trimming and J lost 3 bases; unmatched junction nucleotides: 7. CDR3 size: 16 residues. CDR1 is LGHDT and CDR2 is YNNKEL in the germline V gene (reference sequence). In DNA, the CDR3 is TGTGCCAGCAGCCAACTGGGACTAGCGAGGCACTACGAGCAGTACTTC. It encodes CASSQLGLARHYEQYF.

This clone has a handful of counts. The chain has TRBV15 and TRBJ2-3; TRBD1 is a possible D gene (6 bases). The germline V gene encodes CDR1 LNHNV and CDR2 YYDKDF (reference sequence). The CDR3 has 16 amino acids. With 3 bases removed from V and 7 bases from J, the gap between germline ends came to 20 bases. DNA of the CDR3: TGTGCCACCAGCAGGGGCGGCAGGGGTTCGGGGTATACGCAGTATTTT. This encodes CATSRGGRGSGYTQYF.

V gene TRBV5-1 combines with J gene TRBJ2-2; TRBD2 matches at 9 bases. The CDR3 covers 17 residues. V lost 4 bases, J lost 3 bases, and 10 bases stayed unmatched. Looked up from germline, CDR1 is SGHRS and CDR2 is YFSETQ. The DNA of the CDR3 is TGCGCCAGCAGCCCCTCAGGGACTAGCCGACACACCGGGGAGCTGTTTTTT. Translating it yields CASSPSGTSRHTGELFF.

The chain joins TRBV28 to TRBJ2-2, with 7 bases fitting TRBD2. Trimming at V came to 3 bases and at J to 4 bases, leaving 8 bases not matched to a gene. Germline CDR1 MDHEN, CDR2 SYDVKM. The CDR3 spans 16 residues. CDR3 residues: CASSFLGRGPTGELFF. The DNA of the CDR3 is TGTGCCAGCAGTTTTTTGGGGAGGGGACCCACCGGGGAGCTGTTTTTT.

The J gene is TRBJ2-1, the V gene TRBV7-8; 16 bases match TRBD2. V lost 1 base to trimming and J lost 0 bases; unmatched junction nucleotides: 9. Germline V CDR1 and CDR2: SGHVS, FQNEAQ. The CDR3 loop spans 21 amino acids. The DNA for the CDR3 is TGTGCCAGCAGCTTAGTCCCGGGACTAGCGGGAGGGGGGCCCTCCTACAATGAGCAGTTCTTC. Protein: CASSLVPGLAGGGPSYNEQFF.

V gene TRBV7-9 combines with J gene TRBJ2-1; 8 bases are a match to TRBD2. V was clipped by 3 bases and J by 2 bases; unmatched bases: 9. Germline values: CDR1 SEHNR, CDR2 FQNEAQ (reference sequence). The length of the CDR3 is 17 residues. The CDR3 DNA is TGTGCCAGCAGCTTTCCTGTCAGCGGGAGTCCCTACAATGAGCAGTTCTTC. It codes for CASSFPVSGSPYNEQFF.

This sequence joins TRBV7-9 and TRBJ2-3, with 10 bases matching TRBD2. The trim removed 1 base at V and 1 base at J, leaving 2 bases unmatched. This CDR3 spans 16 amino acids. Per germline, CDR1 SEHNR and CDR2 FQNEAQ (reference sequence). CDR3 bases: TGTGCCAGCAGCTTAGGTACTAGCGGGGGCACAGATACGCAGTATTTT. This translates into CASSLGTSGGTDTQYF.

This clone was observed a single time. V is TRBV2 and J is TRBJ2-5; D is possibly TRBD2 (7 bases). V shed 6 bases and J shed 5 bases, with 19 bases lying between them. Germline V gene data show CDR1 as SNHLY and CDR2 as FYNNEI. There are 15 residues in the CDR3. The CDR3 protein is CASSTLGGALETQYF. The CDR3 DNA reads TGTGCCAGCAGCACATTAGGGGGGGCGCTTGAGACCCAGTACTTC.

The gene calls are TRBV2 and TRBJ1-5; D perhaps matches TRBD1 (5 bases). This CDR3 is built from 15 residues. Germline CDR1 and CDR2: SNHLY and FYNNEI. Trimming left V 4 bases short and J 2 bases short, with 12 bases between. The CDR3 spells CASSGRGGGNQPQHF. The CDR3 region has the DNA TGTGCCAGCAGTGGCCGGGGGGGTGGCAATCAGCCCCAGCATTTT. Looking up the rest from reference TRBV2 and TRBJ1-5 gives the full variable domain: EPEVTQTPSHQVTQMGQEVILRCVPISNHLYFYWYRQILGQKVEFLVSFYNNEISEKSEIFDDQFSVERPDGSNFTLKIRSTKLEDSAMYFCASSGRGGGNQPQHFGDGTRLSIL.

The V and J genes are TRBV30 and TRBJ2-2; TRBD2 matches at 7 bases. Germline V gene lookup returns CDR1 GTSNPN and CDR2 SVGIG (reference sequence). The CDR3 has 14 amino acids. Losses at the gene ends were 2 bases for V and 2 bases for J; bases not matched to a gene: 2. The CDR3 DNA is TGTGCCTGGAGTAAGGGACTAAACACCGGGGAGCTGTTTTTT. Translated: CAWSKGLNTGELFF.

The CDR3 sequence: CAWTGQGGITGELFF. The CDR3 nucleotides are TGTGCCTGGACCGGACAGGGGGGTATTACCGGGGAGCTGTTTTTT. The chain joins TRBV30 to TRBJ2-2; 10 bases are shared with TRBD1. J lost 5 bases, V lost 4 bases, and 7 bases had no gene match. The CDR3 extends over 15 amino acids. Per germline, CDR1 GTSNPN and CDR2 SVGIG (reference sequence).

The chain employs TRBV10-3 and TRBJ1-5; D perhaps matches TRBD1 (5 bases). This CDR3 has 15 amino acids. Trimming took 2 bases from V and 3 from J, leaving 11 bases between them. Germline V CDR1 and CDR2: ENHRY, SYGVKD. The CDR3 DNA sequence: TGTGCCATCAGTGAGAGGGCAGGGTACAATCAGCCCCAGCATTTT. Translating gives CAISERAGYNQPQHF.

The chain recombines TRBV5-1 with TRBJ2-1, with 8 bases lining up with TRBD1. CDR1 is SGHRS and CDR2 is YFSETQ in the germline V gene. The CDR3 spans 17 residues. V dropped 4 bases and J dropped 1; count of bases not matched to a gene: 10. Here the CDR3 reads CASSLNPNRGSYNEQFF. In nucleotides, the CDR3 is TGCGCCAGCAGCCTGAACCCCAACAGGGGGTCCTACAATGAGCAGTTCTTC.

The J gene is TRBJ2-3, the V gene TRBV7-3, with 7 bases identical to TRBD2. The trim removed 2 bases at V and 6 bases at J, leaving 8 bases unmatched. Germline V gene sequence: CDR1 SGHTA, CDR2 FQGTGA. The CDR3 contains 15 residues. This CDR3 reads CASSLQSGRGDTQYF. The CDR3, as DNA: TGTGCCAGCAGCTTACAAAGCGGGCGGGGGGATACGCAGTATTTT.

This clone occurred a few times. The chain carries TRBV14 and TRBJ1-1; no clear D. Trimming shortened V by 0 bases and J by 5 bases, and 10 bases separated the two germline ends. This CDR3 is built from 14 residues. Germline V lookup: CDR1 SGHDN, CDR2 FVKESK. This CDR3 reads CASSQDWGGTEAFF. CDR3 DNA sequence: TGTGCCAGCAGCCAAGATTGGGGAGGGACTGAAGCTTTCTTT.

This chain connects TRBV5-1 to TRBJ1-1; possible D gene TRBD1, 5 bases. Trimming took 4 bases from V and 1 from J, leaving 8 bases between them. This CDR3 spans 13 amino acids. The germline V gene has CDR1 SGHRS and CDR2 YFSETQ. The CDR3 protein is CASSGQGNTEAFF. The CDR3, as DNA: TGCGCCAGCAGCGGGCAGGGGAACACTGAAGCTTTCTTT.

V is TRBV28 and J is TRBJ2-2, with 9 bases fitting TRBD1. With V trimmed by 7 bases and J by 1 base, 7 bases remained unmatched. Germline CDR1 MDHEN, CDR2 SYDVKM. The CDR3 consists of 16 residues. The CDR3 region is CASNEPGQGNTGELFF. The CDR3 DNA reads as TGTGCCAGCAATGAACCGGGACAGGGGAACACCGGGGAGCTGTTTTTT.